The T cell receptor (beta chain) described here comes from a study of shared clonotypes between healthy human individuals. V lost 7 bases and J lost 0, with 13 bases in between. The CDR3 has 14 amino acids. Germline loops: CDR1 SQVTM, CDR2 ANQGSEA. This table comes from immunoSEQ multiplex PCR, and its TCRdb copy is limited to in-frame clones, with some not included. Of about 2.3 million clones in the sample, under 95% were seen once. In this sample, this clone turned up a few times. The chain is built from TRBV29-1 and TRBJ1-3, with D possibly being TRBD1 (5 bases). Sequencing input: naive CD4+ T cells from PBMCs. As to subset: CD45RA+ positively selected. The sequence was collected from a young man in good health. Some clones in this sample may be carry-over from other donors' samples. The DNA of the CDR3 is TGCAGCGGACGTGGGGGGTTCTCTGGAAACACCATATATTTT. This sequence encodes CSGRGGFSGNTIYF. Using reference TRBV29-1 and TRBJ1-3 for the parts outside the CDR3, the full variable domain is SAVISQKPSRDICQRGTSLTIQCQVDSQVTMMFWYRQQPGQSLTLIATANQGSEATYESGFVIDKFPISRPNLTFSTLTVSNMSPEDSSIYLCSGRGGFSGNTIYFGEGSWLTVV.